Listed below are T cell receptor beta chains from one sample, sequenced in a study of long-term antiretroviral therapy in people with HIV. Produced via immunoSEQ multiplex PCR; TCRdb's table is partial and in-frame only. Of 40,000 or so clones detected, roughly 90% appear once; the ten largest clones hold 3.9%. The sample was unsorted PBMCs, taken just before starting antiretroviral therapy. The receptor set was obtained from a young woman with HIV. The CDR3 runs from the conserved cysteine through the conserved F or W.

J: TRBJ2-7
V: TRBV28
CDR3: CASSLTAGQGYEQYF

J: TRBJ2-2
V: TRBV11-2
CDR3: CASSLAVGRGQNGELFF

J: TRBJ2-1
V: TRBV7-2
CDR3: CASSLALLYNEQFF

J: TRBJ1-4
V: TRBV19
CDR3: CASSIRRADEKLFF

J: TRBJ2-1
V: TRBV27
CDR3: CASGVSSYNEQFF

J: TRBJ1-1
V: TRBV6-5
CDR3: CASSYSSAAVFF

J: TRBJ2-2
V: TRBV11-3
CDR3: CASSLVRTGELFF

J: TRBJ2-4
V: TRBV11-2
CDR3: CASSPTNRGENIQYF

J: TRBJ2-7
V: TRBV6-6
CDR3: CASSYHLGSPPYEQYF

J: TRBJ2-7
V: TRBV18
CDR3: CASSPRRANLFQYF

J: TRBJ2-5
V: TRBV18
CDR3: CASSPARVVVARAFETQYF

J: TRBJ2-5
V: TRBV5-4
CDR3: CASSPGTGARETQYF

J: TRBJ2-7
V: TRBV2
CDR3: CASSGQRSYEQYF

J: TRBJ1-1
V: TRBV28
CDR3: CASTNLGGRTEAFF

J: TRBJ2-7
V: TRBV19
CDR3: CASSTGLAGSYEQYF

J: TRBJ2-5
V: TRBV27
CDR3: CASSLSPDGETQYF

J: TRBJ1-1
V: TRBV2
CDR3: CASRYAANTEAFF

J: TRBJ1-1
V: TRBV19
CDR3: CASSIVPGVSTEAFF

J: TRBJ1-2
V: TRBV27
CDR3: CASSLGGGNYGYTF

J: TRBJ2-3
V: TRBV4-2
CDR3: CASSQREALPTQYF

J: TRBJ2-5
V: TRBV5-1
CDR3: CASSLRTVQETQYF

J: TRBJ1-5
V: TRBV2
CDR3: CASSARGGAYEDQPQHF

J: TRBJ2-1
V: TRBV18
CDR3: CASSPRGVNNEQFF

J: TRBJ1-5
V: TRBV27
CDR3: CASSPQSGPLGPQHF

J: TRBJ2-7
V: TRBV27
CDR3: CASTEGTGSEQYF

J: TRBJ2-7
V: TRBV11-2
CDR3: CASSHPDRFVSYEQYF

J: TRBJ2-2
V: TRBV4-1
CDR3: CASSSQGRELFF

J: TRBJ1-3
V: TRBV7-3
CDR3: CASSPGTASGNTIYF

J: TRBJ2-3
V: TRBV9
CDR3: CASSSGSRTDTQYF

J: NA
V: TRBV28
CDR3: CASNPRGTGHYEQYF

J: TRBJ1-2
V: TRBV9
CDR3: CASSAQGDYGYTF

J: TRBJ1-1
V: TRBV25-1
CDR3: CASSDPSNTEAFF

J: TRBJ2-3
V: TRBV4-1
CDR3: CASSQVGAGADTQYF

J: TRBJ2-1
V: TRBV4-1
CDR3: CASSQDPGQGSAPTEQFF

J: TRBJ2-2
V: TRBV4-3
CDR3: CASSQGIPGEYAGELFF

J: TRBJ2-3
V: TRBV7-2
CDR3: CASETFSDTQYF

J: TRBJ2-3
V: TRBV5-1
CDR3: CASSLTGTSTDTQYF

J: TRBJ2-2
V: TRBV11-2
CDR3: CASSFGTGANTGELFF

J: TRBJ1-5
V: TRBV19
CDR3: CASSLRWTGVFQPQHF

J: TRBJ2-1
V: TRBV7-6
CDR3: CASSLGGGIYNEQFF

J: TRBJ2-5
V: TRBV28
CDR3: CASSSDILQETQYF

J: TRBJ1-5
V: TRBV19
CDR3: CASSIRPVSNQPQHF

J: TRBJ2-7
V: TRBV18
CDR3: CASSPGPSSYEQYF

J: TRBJ1-1
V: TRBV5-1
CDR3: CASAPREMNTEAFF